A single sample gave rise to the 32 T cell receptor beta chains below, sequenced in a study of cytomegalovirus exposure and HLA in healthy donors. The PCR was carried out with 60 Vbeta primers and 13 Jbeta primers. Here immunoSEQ multiplex PCR was the method, and the copy in TCRdb shows in-frame clones only, minus some. This sample contains about 160,000 clones. The sequenced material came from PBMCs. The receptors stem from a woman aged 55-70 years in good health and CMV-seronegative.

The rearrangement joins TRBV6-5 to TRBJ2-5; the match to TRBD2 covers 10 bases. The CDR3 runs 14 residues. J lost 5 bases, V lost 4 bases, and 4 bases had no gene match. Per the germline V gene, CDR1 is MNHEY and CDR2 is SVGAGI. Here the CDR3 reads CASSSTGLAETQYF. CDR3 DNA: TGTGCCAGCAGTTCAACGGGACTAGCGGAGACCCAGTACTTC.

Written as DNA, the CDR3 is TGTGCCAGTATTGAGGCCGTAGGGGTGAACACTGAAGCTTTCTTT. Its protein product is CASIEAVGVNTEAFF. V usage is TRBV19 and J usage is TRBJ1-1, with D maybe TRBD1 (5 bases). Trimming took 7 bases from V and 0 from J, leaving 15 bases between them. The CDR3 covers 15 residues. Germline V gene sequence: CDR1 LNHDA, CDR2 SQIVND (reference sequence).

This sequence joins TRBV4-2 and TRBJ2-2; 16 bases line up with TRBD2. With V trimmed by 0 bases and J by 6 bases, 16 bases remained unmatched. Germline V gene data show CDR1 as LGHNA and CDR2 as YNFKEQ. The CDR3 length is 22 residues. CDR3 nucleotides: TGTGCCAGCAGCCAAGATACGGGACTAGCGGGAGGGCGGGGGGTCCTTCCCGGGGAGCTGTTTTTT. This translates into CASSQDTGLAGGRGVLPGELFF.

The genes are TRBV9 and TRBJ1-6; D gene unclear. The CDR3 totals 15 residues. The ends were cut back, 0 bases at V and 7 bases at J, with 11 bases in the middle. Germline V lookup: CDR1 SGDLS, CDR2 YYNGEE. The CDR3 nucleotides are TGTGCCAGCAGCGTAGAGGAGGGTGGGAATTCACCCCTCCACTTT. This encodes CASSVEEGGNSPLHF.

V usage is TRBV7-2 and J usage is TRBJ1-5; TRBD1 matches at 7 bases. J was trimmed by 0 bases and V by 5 bases; bases with no gene match: 10. CDR1 is SGHTA and CDR2 is FQGNSA in the germline V gene. The CDR3 is 17 amino acids. The DNA for the CDR3 is TGTGCCAGCAGCACGGGACAGCCGCCTTATAGCAATCAGCCCCAGCATTTT. Translated: CASSTGQPPYSNQPQHF.

The rearrangement links TRBV5-8 to TRBJ2-1; the match to TRBD1 covers 7 bases. CDR1 and CDR2 from the germline V gene are SGHTS and YDEGEE. V dropped 5 bases and J dropped 8; count of bases not matched to a gene: 13. The CDR3 contains 15 residues. CDR3 residues: CASSTTGVLVDEQFF. CDR3 DNA sequence: TGTGCCAGCAGTACAACAGGGGTCCTCGTCGATGAGCAGTTCTTC.

In the case of this clone: The sample contains more than one DNA sequence encoding this CDR3. J is TRBJ2-6 and V is TRBV4-1, with 12 nucleotides matching TRBD2. The ends lost 4 bases at V and 4 bases at J; junction bases unmatched: 17. CDR1 is MGHRA and CDR2 is YSYEKL in the germline V gene. The CDR3 loop spans 21 amino acids. CDR3 loop: CASSPFRGASGGASGANVLTF. In DNA form, the CDR3 reads TGCGCCAGCAGCCCTTTTCGTGGAGCTAGCGGGGGGGCCAGCGGGGCCAACGTCCTGACTTTC.

The chain employs TRBV5-4 and TRBJ1-2, with D maybe TRBD1 (5 bases). V shed 0 bases and J shed 3 bases, with 18 bases lying between them. The CDR3 is made up of 17 amino acids. The germline V gene encodes CDR1 SGHNT and CDR2 YYREEE (reference sequence). The CDR3 DNA sequence: TGTGCCAGCAGCTTGGAATTCGACGGGGGAGGTTACTATGGCTACACCTTC. Protein product: CASSLEFDGGGYYGYTF.

This sequence joins TRBV7-7 and TRBJ2-5; TRBD2 agrees at 10 bases. Germline loops: CDR1 SSHAT, CDR2 FNYEAQ (reference sequence). The junction had 4 bases not matched to a gene; V was cut back by 5 bases and J by 1 base. This CDR3 contains 15 residues. The CDR3 region has the DNA TGTGCCAGCAGCCGACTAGCGGGTTTCCAAGAGACCCAGTACTTC. Its translation: CASSRLAGFQETQYF.

The J gene is TRBJ2-7, the V gene TRBV6-1, with a possible D match to TRBD1 (6 bases). The CDR3 totals 14 residues. Germline CDR1 is MNHNS and CDR2 is SASEGT. V lost 3 bases and J lost 3, with 12 bases in between. The CDR3, as DNA: TGTGCCAGCAGTGACTGGCAGGGGATCTACGAGCAGTACTTC. It is translated as CASSDWQGIYEQYF.

The chain has TRBV20-1 and TRBJ1-6; no firm D call. Trimming removed 6 bases at V and 7 bases at J, with 7 bases between. CDR1 and CDR2 (germline): DFQATT, SNEGSKA (reference sequence). There are 11 residues in the CDR3. Here the CDR3 DNA reads TGCAGTGCAACAGAGAATTCACCCCTCCACTTT. Its translation: CSATENSPLHF.

The chain couples TRBV10-3 to TRBJ2-2, with D tentatively TRBD1 (6 bases). The V gene's germline CDR1 is ENHRY and CDR2 SYGVKD. This CDR3 has 15 residues. V lost 3 bases to trimming and J lost 3 bases, with 11 bases between them. The DNA of the CDR3 is TGTGCCATCAGTGACTGGGACACCTACACCGGGGAGCTGTTTTTT. This codes for CAISDWDTYTGELFF.

The chain carries TRBV7-9 and TRBJ1-2, with D possibly TRBD1 on 5 matching bases. The CDR3 is made up of 12 amino acids. Per the germline V gene, CDR1 is SEHNR and CDR2 is FQNEAQ (reference sequence). The V gene lost 3 bases and the J gene lost 9 bases, with 11 bases spanning the gap. CDR3 sequence (DNA): TGTGCCAGCAGCTTCGGGGGAAGAAGCTACACCTTC. Its translation: CASSFGGRSYTF.

The genes are TRBV5-5 and TRBJ2-7; the D gene is possibly TRBD2 (6 bases). CDR3 size: 15 residues. Trimming removed 0 bases at V and 2 bases at J, with 12 bases between. Germline loops: CDR1 SGHKS, CDR2 YYEKEE (reference sequence). The CDR3 region is CASSLVGGMAYEQYF. The DNA of the CDR3 is TGTGCCAGCAGCTTGGTTGGCGGGATGGCCTACGAGCAGTACTTC.

The rearrangement uses TRBV5-1 and TRBJ1-1, with D unclear. Germline V gene data show CDR1 as SGHRS and CDR2 as YFSETQ. The V end was cut by 2 bases, the J end by 1 base, with 12 bases between. CDR3 length: 15 residues. Here the CDR3 DNA reads TGCGCCAGCAGCTTTGAGAGCCCCCCGAACACTGAAGCTTTCTTT. It yields the protein CASSFESPPNTEAFF.

For the CDR3, the DNA is TGTGCCAGCAGCTCCGACAGGAGTGAAGCTTTCTTT. Translating gives CASSSDRSEAFF. The V call is TRBV7-9, the J call TRBJ1-1, with D possibly TRBD1 on 6 matching bases. Trimming left V 4 bases short and J 7 bases short, with 10 bases between. This CDR3 is built from 12 residues. Germline V gene sequence: CDR1 SEHNR, CDR2 FQNEAQ (reference sequence).

The CDR3 DNA reads TGTGCCAGCTCACCAGAGGACAGGGCGTATGGCTACACCTTC. The encoded protein is CASSPEDRAYGYTF. The chain recombines TRBV18 with TRBJ1-2; 8 bases match TRBD1. The CDR3 contains 14 residues. The V segment lost 2 bases and the J segment 5 bases; nucleotides outside the gene matches: 4. Germline assignment: CDR1 KGHSH and CDR2 LQKENI.

V and J are TRBV9 and TRBJ2-7; the match to TRBD2 covers 7 bases. Germline loops: CDR1 SGDLS, CDR2 YYNGEE. V shed 0 bases, J shed 2 bases, and the junction held 5 bases outside the gene matches. This CDR3 has 15 residues. CDR3 sequence reads: CASSVGPSGTYEQYF. CDR3 in DNA: TGTGCCAGCAGCGTAGGTCCTAGCGGAACCTACGAGCAGTACTTC. Using reference TRBV9 and TRBJ2-7 for the parts outside the CDR3, the full variable domain is DSGVTQTPKHLITATGQRVTLRCSPRSGDLSVYWYQQSLDQGLQFLIQYYNGEERAKGNILERFSAQQFPDLHSELNLSSLELGDSALYFCASSVGPSGTYEQYFGPGTRLTVT.

The gene calls are TRBV7-3 and TRBJ2-3; 10 bases map to TRBD2. Germline-derived CDR1 and CDR2 are SGHTA and FQGTGA. Unmatched junction bases numbered 10, after V lost 5 bases and J lost 5 bases. This CDR3 is built from 16 residues. For the CDR3, the DNA is TGTGCCAGCAGCATGATAGCGGGAGGTGGGGGAGATACGCAGTATTTT. Protein: CASSMIAGGGGDTQYF.

This chain uses TRBV4-1 with TRBJ2-7; 10 positions agree with TRBD1. Germline values: CDR1 MGHRA, CDR2 YSYEKL. The CDR3 covers 16 residues. With V trimmed by 2 bases and J by 3 bases, 7 bases remained unmatched. CDR3 loop: CASSQYGTGANYEQYF. CDR3 coding DNA: TGCGCCAGCAGCCAATACGGGACAGGGGCTAACTACGAGCAGTACTTC.

V and J are TRBV5-1 and TRBJ1-3; D might be TRBD1 (6 bases). The CDR3 runs 15 residues. Germline CDR1 and CDR2: SGHRS and YFSETQ. The V gene lost 3 bases and the J gene lost 4 bases, with 14 bases spanning the gap. The CDR3 nucleotides read TGCGCCAGCAGCTCGTCCGGGACATCAGGAAACACCATATATTTT. It translates to CASSSSGTSGNTIYF.

The V call is TRBV28, the J call TRBJ1-1; TRBD1 aligns across 7 bases. The CDR3 contains 14 residues. CDR1 is MDHEN, CDR2 SYDVKM, per germline. J was trimmed by 6 bases and V by 5 bases; bases with no gene match: 9. CDR3 coding DNA: TGTGCCAGCAGTCCCCTACAGGGGTACGCTGAAGCTTTCTTT. As protein: CASSPLQGYAEAFF.

V gene TRBV10-3 combines with J gene TRBJ2-3; 9 bases match TRBD2. The V and J ends lost 5 bases and 0 bases, in that order; junction bases with no gene match: 3. The germline CDR1 and CDR2 sequences are ENHRY and SYGVKD. The CDR3 covers 15 residues. As DNA, the CDR3 is TGTGCCATCAGTCCTAGCGGGGCTAGCACAGATACGCAGTATTTT. It is translated as CAISPSGASTDTQYF.

This chain joins TRBV18 and TRBJ1-3; D gene uncertain. V was trimmed by 2 bases and J by 0 bases, leaving 11 bases between them. The germline gives CDR1 KGHSH, CDR2 LQKENI. The CDR3 runs to 16 residues. The CDR3 region has the DNA TGTGCCAGCTCACCATTCAAACAGAGCTCTGGAAACACCATATATTTT. The encoded protein is CASSPFKQSSGNTIYF.

V is TRBV28 and J is TRBJ2-7; 11 bases match TRBD2. With V trimmed by 8 bases and J by 3 bases, 6 bases remained unmatched. CDR3 length equals 14 residues. CDR1 is MDHEN and CDR2 is SYDVKM in the germline V gene. CDR3 sequence: CASQLAGVNYEQYF. The CDR3 DNA is TGTGCCAGCCAACTAGCGGGAGTTAACTACGAGCAGTACTTC.

The chain is built from TRBV30 and TRBJ1-1, with TRBD1 matching 7 bases. This CDR3 is built from 14 residues. V lost 0 bases to trimming and J lost 11 bases; unmatched junction nucleotides: 12. Germline V CDR1 and CDR2: GTSNPN, SVGIG (reference sequence). The CDR3 DNA sequence: TGTGCCTGGAGTGTACGAAGGGACAGTTTACTTGCTTTCTTT. Residues: CAWSVRRDSLLAFF.

The rearrangement joins TRBV29-1 to TRBJ1-2; weak D call: TRBD1 (5 bases). Per the germline V gene, CDR1 is SQVTM and CDR2 is ANQGSEA. The V and J ends lost 7 bases and 3 bases respectively, with 12 bases between them. There are 12 residues in the CDR3. The CDR3 region has the DNA TGCAGCGCCACGGGGGTTGACTATGGCTACACCTTC. It yields the protein CSATGVDYGYTF.

The V and J genes are TRBV10-3 and TRBJ2-1; 11 positions match TRBD2. Germline assignment: CDR1 ENHRY and CDR2 SYGVKD. J lost 10 bases, V lost 4 bases, and 3 bases had no gene match. The CDR3 has 13 residues. The CDR3 sequence: CAISGRLAGEQFF. The CDR3 DNA reads as TGTGCCATCAGTGGCCGACTAGCGGGAGAGCAGTTCTTC.

The J gene is TRBJ2-3, the V gene TRBV4-1; 7 bases are shared with TRBD2. Germline V gene sequence: CDR1 MGHRA, CDR2 YSYEKL. V was pared by 0 bases and J by 1 base, with 7 bases of the junction left unmatched. This CDR3 is built from 17 residues. CDR3: CASSQDVGAGGTDTQYF. CDR3 nucleotide sequence: TGCGCCAGCAGCCAAGATGTGGGCGCGGGGGGCACAGATACGCAGTATTTT.

The chain uses TRBV5-1 and TRBJ2-7; 7 bases line up with TRBD1. Germline trimming cut 4 bases from V and 3 bases from J; bases unmatched to any gene: 4. This CDR3 comprises 13 residues. The V gene's germline CDR1 is SGHRS and CDR2 YFSETQ. The CDR3 loop reads CASSGQDSYEQYF. The CDR3 DNA sequence: TGCGCCAGCAGCGGACAGGACAGCTACGAGCAGTACTTC.

The chain joins TRBV18 to TRBJ2-7; 15 bases match TRBD2. Germline CDR1 reads KGHSH; CDR2 reads LQKENI. Trimming at V came to 3 bases and at J to 2 bases, leaving 8 bases not matched to a gene. This CDR3 is built from 18 residues. The CDR3 coding sequence is TGTGCCAGCTCACCGACGACGGGACTAGCGGGGGGAACCTACGAGCAGTACTTC. Its protein is CASSPTTGLAGGTYEQYF.

This sequence joins TRBV6-5 and TRBJ2-5; 15 bases align to TRBD2. The V segment lost 10 bases and the J segment 5 bases; nucleotides outside the gene matches: 8. There are 15 residues in the CDR3. CDR1 and CDR2 (germline): MNHEY, SVGAGI. Here the CDR3 reads CATRGLAGGRETQYF. The CDR3 DNA sequence: TGTGCCACAAGGGGACTAGCGGGAGGCCGGGAGACCCAGTACTTC.